The present T cell receptor (beta chain) was sequenced within a study of cytomegalovirus exposure and HLA in healthy donors. Study-wide results and limits: Reports showed the classifier diagnosing cytomegalovirus status with high specificity and sensitivity. Follow-up analysis seemed to connect common viral pathogens with several of the most significant clusters identified.

A word on this clone: Its matching antigen is unknown.

The CDR3 runs to 16 residues. Looked up from germline, CDR1 is SGHTA and CDR2 is FQGNSA. V shed 5 bases and J 7 bases; nucleotides not matched to a gene: 11. PCR employed 60 Vbeta and 13 Jbeta primers. TCRdb's copy holds only in-frame clones and misses some; the assay was immunoSEQ multiplex PCR. The table includes roughly 140,000 clones, 82% detected once. The receptor comes from a man aged 25 to 40 in good health and CMV-seropositive. Sequenced input: PBMCs. This rearrangement joins TRBV7-2 to TRBJ2-1; TRBD1 agrees at 10 bases. The CDR3 here is CASSPLRDRGGNEQFF. The DNA for the CDR3 is TGTGCCAGCAGCCCACTGCGGGACAGGGGAGGGAATGAGCAGTTCTTC.